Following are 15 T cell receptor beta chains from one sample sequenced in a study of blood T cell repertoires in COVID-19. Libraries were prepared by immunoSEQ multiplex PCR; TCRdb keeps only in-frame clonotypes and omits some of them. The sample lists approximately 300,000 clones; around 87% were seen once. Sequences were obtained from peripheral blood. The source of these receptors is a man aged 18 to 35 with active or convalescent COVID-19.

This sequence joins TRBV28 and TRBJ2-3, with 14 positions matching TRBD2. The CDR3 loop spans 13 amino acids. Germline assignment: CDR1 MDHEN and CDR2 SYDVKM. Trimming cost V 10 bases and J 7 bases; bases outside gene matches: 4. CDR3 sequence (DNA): TGTGCCACCGGGACTAGCGGGAGTAATACGCAGTATTTT. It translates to CATGTSGSNTQYF.

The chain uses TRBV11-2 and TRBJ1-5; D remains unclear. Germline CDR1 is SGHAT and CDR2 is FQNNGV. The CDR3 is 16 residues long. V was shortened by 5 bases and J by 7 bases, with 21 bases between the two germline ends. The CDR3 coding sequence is TGTGCCAGCAGCCCCATCGGTAGCGGAATGGACCAGCCCCAGCATTTT. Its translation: CASSPIGSGMDQPQHF.

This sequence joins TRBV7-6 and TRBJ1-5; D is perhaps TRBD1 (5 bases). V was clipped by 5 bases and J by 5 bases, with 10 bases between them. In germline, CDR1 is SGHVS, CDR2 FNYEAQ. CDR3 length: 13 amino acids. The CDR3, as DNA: TGTGCCAGCAGCGCAGGGAAATATCAGCCCCAGCATTTT. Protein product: CASSAGKYQPQHF.

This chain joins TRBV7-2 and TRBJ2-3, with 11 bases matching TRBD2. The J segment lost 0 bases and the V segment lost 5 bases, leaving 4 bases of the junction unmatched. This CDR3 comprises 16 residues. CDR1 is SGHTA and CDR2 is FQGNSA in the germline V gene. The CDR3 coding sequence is TGTGCCAGCAGCCCCAGGACTAGCGGGAGCACAGATACGCAGTATTTT. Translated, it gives CASSPRTSGSTDTQYF.

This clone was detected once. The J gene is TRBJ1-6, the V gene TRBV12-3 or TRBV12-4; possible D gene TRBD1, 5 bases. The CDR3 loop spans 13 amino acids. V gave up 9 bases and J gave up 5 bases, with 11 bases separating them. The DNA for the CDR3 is TGTGCCAGTAAAGGGGTTAATAATTCACCCCTCCACTTT. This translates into CASKGVNNSPLHF.

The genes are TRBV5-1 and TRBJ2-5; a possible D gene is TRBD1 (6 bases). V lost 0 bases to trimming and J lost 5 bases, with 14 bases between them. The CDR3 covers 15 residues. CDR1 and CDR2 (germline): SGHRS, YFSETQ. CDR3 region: CASSLDRVILETQYF. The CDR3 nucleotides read TGCGCCAGCAGCTTGGACAGGGTTATTTTGGAGACCCAGTACTTC.

The CDR3 bases are TGTGCCAGCAGTCCGATGACAGGATTGATCGCTGAAGCTTTCTTT. This encodes CASSPMTGLIAEAFF. The V and J genes are TRBV27 and TRBJ1-1; the D gene is possibly TRBD1 (6 bases). The ends were cut back, 5 bases at V and 6 bases at J, with 19 bases in the middle. The CDR3 extends over 15 amino acids. Germline CDR1 MNHEY, CDR2 SMNVEV (reference sequence).

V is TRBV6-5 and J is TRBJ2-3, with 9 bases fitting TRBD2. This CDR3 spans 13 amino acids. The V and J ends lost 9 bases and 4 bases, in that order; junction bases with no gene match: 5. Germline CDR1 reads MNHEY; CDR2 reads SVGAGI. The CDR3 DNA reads TGTGCCAGTAGGACTAGCGTGGCAGATACGCAGTATTTT. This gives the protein CASRTSVADTQYF.

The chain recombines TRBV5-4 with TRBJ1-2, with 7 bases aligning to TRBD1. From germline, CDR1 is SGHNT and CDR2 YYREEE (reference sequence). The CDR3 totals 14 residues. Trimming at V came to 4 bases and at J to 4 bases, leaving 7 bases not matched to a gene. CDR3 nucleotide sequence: TGTGCCAGCAGCCACGACAGGGACGGCTATGGCTACACCTTC. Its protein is CASSHDRDGYGYTF.

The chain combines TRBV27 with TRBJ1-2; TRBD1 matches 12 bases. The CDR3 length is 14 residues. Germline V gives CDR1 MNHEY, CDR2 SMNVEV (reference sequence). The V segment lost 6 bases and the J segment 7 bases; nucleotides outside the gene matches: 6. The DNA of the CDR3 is TGTGCCAGCAGAGCCGGGACAGGGGGCGCTGGCTACACCTTC. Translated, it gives CASRAGTGGAGYTF.

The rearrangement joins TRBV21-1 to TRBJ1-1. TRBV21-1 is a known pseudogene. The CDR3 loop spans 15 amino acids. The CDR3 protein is CASCPRSNWFTEAFF. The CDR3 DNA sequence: TGTGCCAGCTGTCCGAGGTCCAATTGGTTCACTGAAGCTTTCTTT.

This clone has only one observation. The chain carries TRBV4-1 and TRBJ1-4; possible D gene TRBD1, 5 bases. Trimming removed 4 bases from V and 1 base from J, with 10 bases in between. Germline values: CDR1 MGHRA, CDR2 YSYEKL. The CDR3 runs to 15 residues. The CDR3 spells CASSLSGRTNEKLFF. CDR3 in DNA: TGCGCCAGCAGCCTCTCAGGGCGAACTAATGAAAAACTGTTTTTT.

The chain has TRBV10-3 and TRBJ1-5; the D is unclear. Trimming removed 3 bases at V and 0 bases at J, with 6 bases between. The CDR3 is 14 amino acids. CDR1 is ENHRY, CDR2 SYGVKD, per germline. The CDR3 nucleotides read TGTGCCATCAGTGAACAGTTTAGCAATCAGCCCCAGCATTTT. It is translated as CAISEQFSNQPQHF.

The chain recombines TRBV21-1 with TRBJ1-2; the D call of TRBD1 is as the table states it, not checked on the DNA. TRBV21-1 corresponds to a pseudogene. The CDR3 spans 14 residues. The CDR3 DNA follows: TGTGCCAGCAGCAAAACAGGTTCCAACTATGGCTACACCTTC. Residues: CASSKTGSNYGYTF.

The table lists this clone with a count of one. In DNA, the CDR3 is TGTGCCAGCTCACCTTCCCGGACAGGGGACGAGCAGTACTTC. This sequence encodes CASSPSRTGDEQYF. The chain is built from TRBV18 and TRBJ2-7; 9 bases are shared with TRBD1. The CDR3 consists of 14 residues. V was pared by 3 bases and J by 5 bases, with 5 bases of the junction left unmatched. Germline V gene lookup returns CDR1 KGHSH and CDR2 LQKENI.